This T cell receptor (beta chain) was retrieved from a study of shared clonotypes between healthy human individuals. This CDR3 region has 15 residues. V was pared by 9 bases and J by 0 bases, with 14 bases between. Germline-derived CDR1 and CDR2 are MNHEY and SMNVEV (reference sequence). Profiling relied on immunoSEQ multiplex PCR, and the TCRdb table lists in-frame clones only, not all of them. The sample records roughly 500,000 clones, around 85% being singletons. The clonotype was recovered from a woman between 40 and 55 years old in good health. Some clones in this sample may be carry-over from other donors' samples. The sequenced material came from PBMCs. This sequence joins TRBV27 and TRBJ2-2, with D uncertain. CDR3 protein: CASTKRTANTGELFF. In DNA form, the CDR3 reads TGTGCCAGTACAAAGAGGACGGCGAACACCGGGGAGCTGTTTTTT.